One sample yielded the 2 T cell receptor beta chains listed below, sequenced in a study of blood T cell repertoires in COVID-19. This table comes from immunoSEQ multiplex PCR, and its TCRdb copy is limited to in-frame clones, with some not included. Among 330,000 or so clones listed, more than 70% were seen once. Input material: PBMCs or T cells enriched from blood (not recorded which). Every receptor here comes from a woman aged 25 to 39 who had been exposed to COVID-19.

The chain combines TRBV5-8 with TRBJ1-2; the D gene is possibly TRBD1 (6 bases). This CDR3 contains 15 residues. CDR1 and CDR2 from the germline V gene are SGHTS and YDEGEE. Between the trimmed V and J ends, which lost 4 bases and 8 bases, there was a span of 21 bases. The CDR3 region is CASSPPGGLLGGYTF. CDR3 nucleotide sequence: TGTGCCAGCAGCCCGCCCGGGGGGCTTCTAGGGGGCTACACCTTC.

The chain has TRBV9 and TRBJ2-7; TRBD1 aligns across 7 bases. Germline V gene lookup returns CDR1 SGDLS and CDR2 YYNGEE. The V and J ends lost 0 bases and 5 bases, in that order; junction bases with no gene match: 11. The CDR3 contains 16 residues. The CDR3: CASSVAGTALTNEQYF. The CDR3 bases are TGTGCCAGCAGCGTAGCCGGGACAGCCCTTACCAACGAGCAGTACTTC.